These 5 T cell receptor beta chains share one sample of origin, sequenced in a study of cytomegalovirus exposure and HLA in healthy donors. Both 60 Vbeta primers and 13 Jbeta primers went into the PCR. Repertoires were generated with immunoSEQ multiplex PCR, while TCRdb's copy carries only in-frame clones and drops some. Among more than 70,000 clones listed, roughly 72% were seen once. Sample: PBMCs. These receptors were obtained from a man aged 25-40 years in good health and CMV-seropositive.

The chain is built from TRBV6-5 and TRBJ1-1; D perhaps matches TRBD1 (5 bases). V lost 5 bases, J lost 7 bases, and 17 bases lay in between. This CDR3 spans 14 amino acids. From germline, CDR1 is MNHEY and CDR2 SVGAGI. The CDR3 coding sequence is TGTGCCAGCAGTCCCATCGGGGGATCCATTGAAGCTTTCTTT. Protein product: CASSPIGGSIEAFF.

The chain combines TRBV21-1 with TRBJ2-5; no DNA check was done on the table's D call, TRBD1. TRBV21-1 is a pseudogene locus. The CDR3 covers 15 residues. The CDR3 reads CASSKLQGAGETQYF. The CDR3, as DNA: TGTGCCAGCAGCAAATTACAGGGGGCGGGAGAGACCCAGTACTTC.

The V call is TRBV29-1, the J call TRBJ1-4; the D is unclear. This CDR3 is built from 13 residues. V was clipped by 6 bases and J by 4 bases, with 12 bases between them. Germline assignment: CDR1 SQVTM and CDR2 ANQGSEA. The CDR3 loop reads CSVPGGFNEKLFF. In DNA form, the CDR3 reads TGCAGCGTCCCAGGAGGGTTTAATGAAAAACTGTTTTTT.

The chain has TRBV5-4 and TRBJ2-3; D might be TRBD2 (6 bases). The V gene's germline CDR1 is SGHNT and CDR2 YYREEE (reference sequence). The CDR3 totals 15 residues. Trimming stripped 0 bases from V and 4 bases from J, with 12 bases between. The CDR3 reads CASSLGGAAADTQYF. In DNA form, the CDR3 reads TGTGCCAGCAGCTTGGGCGGGGCAGCAGCAGATACGCAGTATTTT.

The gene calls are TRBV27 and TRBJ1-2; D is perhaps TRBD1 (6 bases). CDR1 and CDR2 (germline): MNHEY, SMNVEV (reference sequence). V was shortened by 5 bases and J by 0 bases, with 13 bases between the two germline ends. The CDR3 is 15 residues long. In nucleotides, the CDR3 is TGTGCCAGCAGTCCAGGACAGTTGGCTAACTATGGCTACACCTTC. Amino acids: CASSPGQLANYGYTF.